Listed here is a single T cell receptor beta chain. The antigen is not known. The sample belongs to a study of CD8 T cells in Susac syndrome. Background on the study: Of the sequenced Susac syndrome patients, more than 5 had active disease and roughly eight were in remission. The study, taken as a whole, reports: The CD4+ T cell repertoires from Susac syndrome exhibited no clonal expansion.

RNA, at roughly 0.45 to 1 ug, was reverse transcribed with random hexamers. Using its own MiXCR run on the immunoSEQ multiplex PCR reads, TCRdb lists one record per CDR3 protein. The profile shows 200,000 to 250,000 distinct CDR3 sequences, about 94% of them singletons. Germline loops: CDR1 LGHNA, CDR2 YNFKEQ. The CDR3 sequence is 16 residues long. Between the trimmed V and J ends, which lost 0 bases and 3 bases, there was a span of 13 bases. Sequencing of TCR beta was undertaken in CD8+ and CD4+ T cells derived from blood. In contrast to the negatively isolated CD8+ and CD4+ T cells, TEMRA cells were FACS-enriched.

The TCR sequence derives from a human donor with Susac syndrome. The specimen sequenced was CD4+ T cells from PBMCs. The chain has TRBV4-2 and TRBJ2-3, with no clear D. As DNA, the CDR3 is TGTGCCAGCAGCCAAGAGTCGGCTCCCAGGACAGATACGCAGTATTTT. Translation: CASSQESAPRTDTQYF.